The 21 T cell receptor beta chains presented below share a single source sample, sequenced in a study of beta chain features in type 1 diabetes. Sequencing targeted expressed TCRB transcripts, as all isolated RNA had been reverse transcribed. TCRdb's copy holds only in-frame clones and misses some; the assay was immunoSEQ multiplex PCR. The sample yields about 260,000 clones, around 65% seen once. What was sequenced was naive CD4+ T cells from blood. The receptor source for this set is a man younger than 45 in good health.

The V and J genes are TRBV29-1 and TRBJ2-3, with 7 bases matching TRBD1. CDR1 SQVTM and CDR2 ANQGSEA come from the germline V gene. The CDR3 contains 14 residues. V was pared by 4 bases and J by 2 bases, with 6 bases of the junction left unmatched. The CDR3 DNA reads as TGCAGCGTTGGCGACAGGGCTTCCACAGATACGCAGTATTTT. It codes for CSVGDRASTDTQYF.

The rearrangement joins TRBV29-1 to TRBJ2-7; TRBD1 aligns across 11 bases. J lost 6 bases, V lost 4 bases, and 5 bases had no gene match. This CDR3 has 13 amino acids. Looked up from germline, CDR1 is SQVTM and CDR2 is ANQGSEA. The CDR3 sequence is CSVASDRGREQYF. The CDR3 DNA reads as TGCAGCGTTGCATCGGACAGGGGGCGCGAGCAGTACTTC.

This sequence joins TRBV5-1 and TRBJ1-5; D is perhaps TRBD1 (5 bases). Trimming removed 4 bases from V and 1 base from J, with 12 bases in between. There are 15 residues in the CDR3. Germline loops: CDR1 SGHRS, CDR2 YFSETQ. This chain's CDR3 is CASSPTGGSNQPQHF. The CDR3 bases are TGCGCCAGCAGCCCTACAGGAGGGAGCAATCAGCCCCAGCATTTT.

The chain recombines TRBV19 with TRBJ1-2; TRBD1 aligns across 10 bases. CDR3 length equals 15 residues. V gave up 4 bases and J gave up 2 bases; unmatched junction bases: 4. Germline V gene lookup returns CDR1 LNHDA and CDR2 SQIVND (reference sequence). The DNA of the CDR3 is TGTGCCAGTAGTACCGGGACAGGGGAGAACTATGGCTACACCTTC. It encodes CASSTGTGENYGYTF.

The chain uses TRBV9 and TRBJ2-1; 8 bases line up with TRBD1. The germline V gene has CDR1 SGDLS and CDR2 YYNGEE. The CDR3 sequence is 17 residues long. Trimming removed 4 bases from V and 8 bases from J; junction bases left unmatched: 17. For the CDR3, the DNA is TGTGCCAGCAGCCCGATCCCGATCCGGGACAGGTCACATGAGCAGTTCTTC. It yields the protein CASSPIPIRDRSHEQFF.

The chain employs TRBV30 and TRBJ2-7, with TRBD1 matching over 7 bases. The germline V gene has CDR1 GTSNPN and CDR2 SVGIG (reference sequence). The trim removed 3 bases at V and 5 bases at J, leaving 7 bases unmatched. The CDR3 runs 13 residues. CDR3 nucleotides: TGTGCCTGGAGCCGACAGGGTTTACACGAGCAGTACTTC. This gives the protein CAWSRQGLHEQYF.

V is TRBV28 and J is TRBJ2-5, with D possibly matching TRBD2 (5 bases). This CDR3 has 14 amino acids. In germline, CDR1 is MDHEN, CDR2 SYDVKM. Trimming left V 8 bases short and J 5 bases short, with 18 bases between. CDR3 region: CASAGGRPLETQYF. The CDR3 nucleotides read TGTGCCAGCGCGGGTGGGCGGCCGTTGGAGACCCAGTACTTC.

The rearrangement uses TRBV15 and TRBJ2-7; a weak D match, TRBD2 (6 bases). The V gene's germline CDR1 is LNHNV and CDR2 YYDKDF (reference sequence). This CDR3 contains 15 residues. The germline V and J ends were trimmed by 5 bases and 0 bases, with 14 bases remaining between them. The CDR3 loop is CATSAGLESSYEQYF. CDR3 DNA sequence: TGTGCCACCAGCGCGGGACTCGAGAGCTCCTACGAGCAGTACTTC.

This chain connects TRBV23-1 to TRBJ1-5; D ambiguous. TRBV23-1 is flagged as an ORF with uncertain function. CDR3 length equals 15 residues. The ends were cut back, 0 bases at V and 6 bases at J, with 12 bases in the middle. The CDR3 protein is CASSQSIGFRQPQHF. For the CDR3, the DNA is TGCGCCAGCAGTCAATCCATAGGGTTCCGTCAGCCCCAGCATTTT.

The chain joins TRBV7-9 to TRBJ2-7; D may be TRBD2 (5 bases). In germline, CDR1 is SEHNR, CDR2 FQNEAQ (reference sequence). This CDR3 is built from 13 residues. V was cut by 3 bases and J by 0 bases, with 6 bases left in between. CDR3 loop: CASSFRGSYEQYF. The CDR3 nucleotides read TGTGCCAGCAGCTTCCGGGGCTCCTACGAGCAGTACTTC. Full variable domain (outside the CDR3, taken from reference TRBV7-9 and TRBJ2-7): DTGVSQNPRHKITKRGQNVTFRCDPISEHNRLYWYRQTLGQGPEFLTYFQNEAQLEKSRLLSDRFSAERPKGSFSTLEIQRTEQGDSAMYLCASSFRGSYEQYFGPGTRLTVT.

J is TRBJ2-7 and V is TRBV30; 10 bases map to TRBD2. Looked up from germline, CDR1 is GTSNPN and CDR2 is SVGIG (reference sequence). J gave up 5 bases and V 4 bases, and 11 bases lay outside the gene matches. The CDR3 covers 15 residues. Written as DNA, the CDR3 is TGTGCCTGGAACTACTTACTAGCGGGATCGCACGAGCAGTACTTC. Protein product: CAWNYLLAGSHEQYF.

The chain links TRBV4-1 to TRBJ1-5; 12 nucleotides match TRBD1. The CDR3 has 18 residues. Trimming at V came to 3 bases and at J to 0 bases, leaving 6 bases not matched to a gene. Germline lookup yields CDR1 MGHRA and CDR2 YSYEKL. CDR3 amino acids: CASSHGTGGLISNQPQHF. The CDR3 region has the DNA TGCGCCAGCAGCCACGGGACAGGGGGCCTGATTAGCAATCAGCCCCAGCATTTT.

The table lists this clone with a count of one. The chain recombines TRBV30 with TRBJ1-1; D gene unclear. Per germline, CDR1 GTSNPN and CDR2 SVGIG (reference sequence). V lost 3 bases to trimming and J lost 0 bases, with 8 bases between them. This CDR3 contains 13 residues. CDR3 coding DNA: TGTGCCTGGAGGTTCACCATGAACACTGAAGCTTTCTTT. It codes for CAWRFTMNTEAFF.

This chain joins TRBV9 and TRBJ2-3; a possible D gene is TRBD2 (5 bases). Germline V gives CDR1 SGDLS, CDR2 YYNGEE. CDR3 length: 16 amino acids. The V and J ends lost 0 bases and 4 bases respectively, with 15 bases between them. CDR3 sequence: CASSVEAQQRADTQYF. The CDR3 bases are TGTGCCAGCAGCGTAGAGGCCCAGCAGAGGGCAGATACGCAGTATTTT.

The rearrangement links TRBV10-3 to TRBJ2-5; D is unclear. Germline values: CDR1 ENHRY, CDR2 SYGVKD. The CDR3 contains 11 residues. V was cut by 6 bases and J by 2 bases, with 4 bases left in between. CDR3 sequence: CAISTQETQYF. The CDR3 DNA sequence: TGTGCCATCAGCACTCAAGAGACCCAGTACTTC.

V and J are TRBV6-6 and TRBJ2-5; 7 bases match TRBD2. Germline CDR1 is MNHNY and CDR2 is SVGAGI (reference sequence). CDR3 length: 14 residues. The ends lost 2 bases at V and 5 bases at J; junction bases unmatched: 5. In DNA form, the CDR3 reads TGTGCCAGCAGTTACGGCGGGAGTTTGGAGACCCAGTACTTC. It encodes CASSYGGSLETQYF.

The table lists this clone with a count of one. This chain uses TRBV27 with TRBJ1-5; D not resolved. The CDR3 has 16 residues. Trimming took off 4 bases at V and 7 bases at J, with 20 bases between the two ends. Germline V gene sequence: CDR1 MNHEY, CDR2 SMNVEV (reference sequence). CDR3 loop: CASSSGFLGLGQPQHF. DNA for the CDR3: TGTGCCAGCAGTTCTGGCTTTCTCGGGCTAGGGCAGCCCCAGCATTTT.

This rearrangement joins TRBV9 to TRBJ2-7; 13 nucleotides match TRBD2. CDR1 and CDR2 from the germline V gene are SGDLS and YYNGEE. J was trimmed by 7 bases and V by 0 bases; bases with no gene match: 4. The CDR3 consists of 15 residues. The CDR3 loop is CASSVVTSGREEQYF. The CDR3 nucleotides read TGTGCCAGCAGCGTAGTAACTAGCGGGAGGGAAGAGCAGTACTTC. Variable domain in full (rest from reference TRBV9 and TRBJ2-7): DSGVTQTPKHLITATGQRVTLRCSPRSGDLSVYWYQQSLDQGLQFLIQYYNGEERAKGNILERFSAQQFPDLHSELNLSSLELGDSALYFCASSVVTSGREEQYFGPGTRLTVT.

This clone was seen only a few times. The V call is TRBV29-1, the J call TRBJ1-2, with TRBD1 matching over 7 bases. Germline V gene data show CDR1 as SQVTM and CDR2 as ANQGSEA. The CDR3 covers 13 residues. After removal of 6 bases from V and 3 bases from J, the junction contained 7 bases not matched to a gene. The CDR3 nucleotides read TGCAGCGTCGCAGGGACAGCCCACTATGGCTACACCTTC. This encodes CSVAGTAHYGYTF.

This sequence joins TRBV20-1 and TRBJ2-1; D not resolved. The V gene lost 5 bases and the J gene lost 10 bases, with 12 bases spanning the gap. The CDR3 is 11 residues long. The germline CDR1 and CDR2 sequences are DFQATT and SNEGSKA (reference sequence). CDR3 protein: CSAPHYLEQFF. The CDR3 DNA sequence: TGCAGTGCTCCCCACTACTTGGAGCAGTTCTTC.

In regard to this clone: The identical CDR3 is also encoded by other nucleotide sequences in the sample. The chain recombines TRBV15 with TRBJ2-7; TRBD1 is a possible D gene (6 bases). The CDR3 is 13 amino acids. Germline V CDR1 and CDR2: LNHNV, YYDKDF (reference sequence). V gave up 5 bases and J gave up 1 base, with 9 bases separating them. CDR3 coding DNA: TGTGCCACCAGCCGGGACACGTCCTACGAGCAGTACTTC. Amino acids: CATSRDTSYEQYF.